This T cell receptor (beta chain) stems from a study of T cell therapy after organ transplantation. Profiled with immunoSEQ multiplex PCR; TCRdb holds only in-frame clones, not every one. The sample has approximately 6,400 clones; 65% to 75% are singletons. Concerning this clone itself: Its antigen is undetermined.

With 2 bases clipped from V and 3 bases from J, the junction kept 3 bases outside the gene matches. From germline, CDR1 is MNHEY and CDR2 SVGAGI. This CDR3 has 15 amino acids. The time point is: 4-8 weeks after completion of therapy. The sequence came from a human patient who had received a solid organ transplant and had CMV disease. The graft donor may have given rise to some T cells. This sequence joins TRBV6-5 and TRBJ2-1, with 8 positions matching TRBD2. This sample comprised CD8+ T cells from blood, obtained after autologous CMV-specific T cell therapy. The CDR3 sequence: CASSYASGSYNEQFF. The CDR3 coding sequence is TGTGCCAGCAGTTACGCGAGCGGGAGCTACAATGAGCAGTTCTTC.